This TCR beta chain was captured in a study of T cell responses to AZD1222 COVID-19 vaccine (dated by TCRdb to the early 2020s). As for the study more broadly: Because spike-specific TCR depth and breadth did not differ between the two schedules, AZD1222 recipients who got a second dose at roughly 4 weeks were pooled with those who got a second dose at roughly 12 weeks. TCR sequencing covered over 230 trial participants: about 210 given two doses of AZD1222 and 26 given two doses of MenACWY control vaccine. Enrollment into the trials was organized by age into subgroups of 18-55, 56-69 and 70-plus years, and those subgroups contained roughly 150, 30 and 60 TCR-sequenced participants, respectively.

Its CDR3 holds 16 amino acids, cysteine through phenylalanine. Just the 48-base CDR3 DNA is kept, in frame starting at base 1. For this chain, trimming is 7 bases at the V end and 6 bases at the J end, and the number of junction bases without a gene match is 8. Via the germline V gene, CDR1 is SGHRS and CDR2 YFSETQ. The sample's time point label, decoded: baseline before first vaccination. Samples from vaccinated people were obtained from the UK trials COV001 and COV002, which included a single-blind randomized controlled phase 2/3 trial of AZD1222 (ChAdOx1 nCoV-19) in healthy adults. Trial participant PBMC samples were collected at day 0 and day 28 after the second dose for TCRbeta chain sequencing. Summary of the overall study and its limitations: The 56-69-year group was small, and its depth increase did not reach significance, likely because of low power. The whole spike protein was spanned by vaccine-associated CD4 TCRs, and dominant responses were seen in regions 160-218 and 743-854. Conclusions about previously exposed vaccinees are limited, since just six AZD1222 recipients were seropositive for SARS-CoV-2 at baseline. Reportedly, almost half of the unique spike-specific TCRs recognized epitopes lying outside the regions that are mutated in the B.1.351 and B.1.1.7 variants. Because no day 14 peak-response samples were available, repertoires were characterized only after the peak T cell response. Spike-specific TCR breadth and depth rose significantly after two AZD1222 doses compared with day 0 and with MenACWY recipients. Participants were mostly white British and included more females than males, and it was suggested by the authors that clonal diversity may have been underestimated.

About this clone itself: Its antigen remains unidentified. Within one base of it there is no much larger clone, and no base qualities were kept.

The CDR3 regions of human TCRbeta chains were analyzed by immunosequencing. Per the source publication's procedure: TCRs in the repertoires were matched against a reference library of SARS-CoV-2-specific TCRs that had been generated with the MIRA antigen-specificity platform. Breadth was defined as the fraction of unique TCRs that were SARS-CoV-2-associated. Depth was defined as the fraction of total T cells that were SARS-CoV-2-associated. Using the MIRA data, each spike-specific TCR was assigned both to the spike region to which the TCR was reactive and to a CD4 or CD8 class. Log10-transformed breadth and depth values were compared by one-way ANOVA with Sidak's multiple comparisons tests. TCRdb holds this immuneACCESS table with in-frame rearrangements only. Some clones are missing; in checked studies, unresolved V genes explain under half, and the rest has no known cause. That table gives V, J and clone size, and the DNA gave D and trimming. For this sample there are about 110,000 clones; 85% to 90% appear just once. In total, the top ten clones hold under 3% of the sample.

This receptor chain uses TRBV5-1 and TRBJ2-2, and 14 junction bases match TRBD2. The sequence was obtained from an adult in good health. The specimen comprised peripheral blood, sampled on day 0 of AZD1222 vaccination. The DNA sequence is TGCGCCAGCGTCCCGGGACTAGCGGGAGTAGCCGGGGAGCTGTTTTTT. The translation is CASVPGLAGVAGELFF.